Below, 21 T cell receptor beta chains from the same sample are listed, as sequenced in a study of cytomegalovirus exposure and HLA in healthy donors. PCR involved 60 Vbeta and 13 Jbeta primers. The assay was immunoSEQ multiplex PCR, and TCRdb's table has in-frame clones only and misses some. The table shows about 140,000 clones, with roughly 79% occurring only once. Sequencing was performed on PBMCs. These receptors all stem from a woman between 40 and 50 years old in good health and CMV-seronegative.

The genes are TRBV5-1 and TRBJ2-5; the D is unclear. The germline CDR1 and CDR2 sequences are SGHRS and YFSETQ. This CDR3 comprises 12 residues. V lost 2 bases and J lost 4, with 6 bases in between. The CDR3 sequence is CASSFDRETQYF. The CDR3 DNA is TGCGCCAGCAGCTTCGATAGAGAGACCCAGTACTTC.

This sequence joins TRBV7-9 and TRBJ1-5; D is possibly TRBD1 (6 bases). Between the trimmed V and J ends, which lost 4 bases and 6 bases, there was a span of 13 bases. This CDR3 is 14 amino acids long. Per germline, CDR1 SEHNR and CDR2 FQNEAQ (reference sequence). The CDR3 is CASSSSTGAQPQHF. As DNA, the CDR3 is TGTGCCAGCAGCTCATCGACAGGCGCTCAGCCCCAGCATTTT.

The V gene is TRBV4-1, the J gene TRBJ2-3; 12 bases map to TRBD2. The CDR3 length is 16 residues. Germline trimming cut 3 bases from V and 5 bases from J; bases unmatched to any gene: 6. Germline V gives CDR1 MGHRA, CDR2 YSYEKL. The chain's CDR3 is CASSQELAGGQDTQYF. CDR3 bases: TGCGCCAGCAGCCAGGAACTAGCGGGAGGTCAAGATACGCAGTATTTT.

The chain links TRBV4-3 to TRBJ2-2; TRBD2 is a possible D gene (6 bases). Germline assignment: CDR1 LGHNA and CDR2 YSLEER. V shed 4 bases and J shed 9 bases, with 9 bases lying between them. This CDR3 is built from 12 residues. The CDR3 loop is CASSPRGWELFF. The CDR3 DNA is TGCGCCAGCAGCCCCCGGGGGTGGGAGCTGTTTTTT.

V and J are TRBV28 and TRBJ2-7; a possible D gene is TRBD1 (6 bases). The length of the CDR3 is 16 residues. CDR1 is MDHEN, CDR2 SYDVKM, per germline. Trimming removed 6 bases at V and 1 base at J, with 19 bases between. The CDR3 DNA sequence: TGTGCCAGCAGGCCCCCCAAATACAGGGCTTCCTACGAGCAGTACTTC. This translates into CASRPPKYRASYEQYF.

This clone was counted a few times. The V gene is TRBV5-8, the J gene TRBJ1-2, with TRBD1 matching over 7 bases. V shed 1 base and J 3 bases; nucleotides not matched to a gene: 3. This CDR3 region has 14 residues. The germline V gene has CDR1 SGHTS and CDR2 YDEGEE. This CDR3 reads CASSLRTGHYGYTF. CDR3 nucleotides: TGTGCCAGCAGCTTGCGGACAGGACACTATGGCTACACCTTC.

In DNA form, the CDR3 reads TGCGCCAGCAGCCAGTTTCTAGGCACCGGGGAGCTGTTTTTT. Its translation is CASSQFLGTGELFF. The chain is built from TRBV4-3 and TRBJ2-2; D not certain. Trimming removed 3 bases at V and 4 bases at J, with 9 bases between. Germline CDR1 LGHNA, CDR2 YSLEER. The CDR3 is 14 residues long.

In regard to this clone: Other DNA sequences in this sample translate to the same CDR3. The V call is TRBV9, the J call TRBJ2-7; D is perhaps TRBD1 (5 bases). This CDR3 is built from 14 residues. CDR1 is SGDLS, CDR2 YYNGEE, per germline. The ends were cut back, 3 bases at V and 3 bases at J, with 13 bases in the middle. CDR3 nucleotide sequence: TGTGCCAGCAGCGGCCGTGAAGGGGTCTACGAGCAGTACTTC. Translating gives CASSGREGVYEQYF.

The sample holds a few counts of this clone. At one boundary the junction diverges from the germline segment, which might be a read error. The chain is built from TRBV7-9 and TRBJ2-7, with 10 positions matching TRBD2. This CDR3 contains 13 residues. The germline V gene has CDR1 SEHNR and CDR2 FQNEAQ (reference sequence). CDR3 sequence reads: CASSLAGAREQYF. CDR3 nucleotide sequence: TGTGCCAGCAGCCTAGCGGGAGCTCGGGAGCAGTACTTC.

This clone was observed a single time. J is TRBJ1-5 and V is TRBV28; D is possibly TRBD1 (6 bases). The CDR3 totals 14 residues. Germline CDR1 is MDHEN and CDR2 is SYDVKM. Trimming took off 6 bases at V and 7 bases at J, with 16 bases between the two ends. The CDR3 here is CASSRPGQRQPQHF. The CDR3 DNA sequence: TGTGCCAGCAGCCGACCCGGACAGCGACAGCCCCAGCATTTT.

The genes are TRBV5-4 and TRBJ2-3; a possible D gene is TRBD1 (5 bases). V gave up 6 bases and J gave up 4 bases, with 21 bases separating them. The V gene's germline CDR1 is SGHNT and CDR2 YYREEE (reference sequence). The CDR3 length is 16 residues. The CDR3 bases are TGTGCCAGCACCCCTGGGGCACCCTCCGGGCCAGATACGCAGTATTTT. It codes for CASTPGAPSGPDTQYF.

CDR3 sequence (DNA): TGTGCCAGCAGCCGAGCTTTCTTT. This sequence encodes CASSRAFF. The V gene is TRBV7-2, the J gene TRBJ1-1; D unclear. V lost 5 bases to trimming and J lost 10 bases, with 2 bases between them. Germline V gene data show CDR1 as SGHTA and CDR2 as FQGNSA. CDR3 length equals 8 residues.

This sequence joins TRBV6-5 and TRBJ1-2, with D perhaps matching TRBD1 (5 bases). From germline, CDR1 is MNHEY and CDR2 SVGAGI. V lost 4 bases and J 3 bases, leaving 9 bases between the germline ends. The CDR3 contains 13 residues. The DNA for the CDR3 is TGTGCCAGCAGTTCCACAGGTCACTATGGCTACACCTTC. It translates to CASSSTGHYGYTF.

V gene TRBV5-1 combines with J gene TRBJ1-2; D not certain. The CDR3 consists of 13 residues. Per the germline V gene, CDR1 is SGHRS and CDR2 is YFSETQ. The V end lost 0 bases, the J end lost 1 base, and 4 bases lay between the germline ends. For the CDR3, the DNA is TGCGCCAGCAGCTTGGCGGGTAACTATGGCTACACCTTC. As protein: CASSLAGNYGYTF.

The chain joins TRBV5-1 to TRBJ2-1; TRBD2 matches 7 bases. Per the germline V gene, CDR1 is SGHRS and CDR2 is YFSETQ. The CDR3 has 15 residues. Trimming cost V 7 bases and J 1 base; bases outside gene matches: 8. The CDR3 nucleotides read TGCGCCAGCCGAGATGGCGGGGGTTCCTACAATGAGCAGTTCTTC. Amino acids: CASRDGGGSYNEQFF.

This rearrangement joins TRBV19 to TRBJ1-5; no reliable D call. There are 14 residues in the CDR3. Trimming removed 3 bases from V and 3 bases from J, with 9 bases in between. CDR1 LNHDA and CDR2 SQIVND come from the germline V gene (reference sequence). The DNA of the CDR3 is TGTGCCAGTAGTATTCAGCGGCCCAATCAGCCCCAGCATTTT. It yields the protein CASSIQRPNQPQHF.

Written as DNA, the CDR3 is TGTGCCAGCAGTTTATCCGACAGTGGTACTCACGAGCAGTACTTC. Translation: CASSLSDSGTHEQYF. The rearrangement links TRBV27 to TRBJ2-7, with a possible D match to TRBD1 (5 bases). Trimming pared 0 bases from V and 5 bases from J, leaving 14 bases between. The CDR3 runs to 15 residues. Looked up from germline, CDR1 is MNHEY and CDR2 is SMNVEV (reference sequence).

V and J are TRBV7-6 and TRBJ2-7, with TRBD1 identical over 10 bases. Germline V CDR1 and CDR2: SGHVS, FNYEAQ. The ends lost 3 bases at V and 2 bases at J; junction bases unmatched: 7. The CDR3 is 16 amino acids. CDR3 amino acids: CASSLGADRGTYEQYF. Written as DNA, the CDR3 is TGTGCCAGCAGCTTGGGGGCGGACAGGGGGACCTACGAGCAGTACTTC.

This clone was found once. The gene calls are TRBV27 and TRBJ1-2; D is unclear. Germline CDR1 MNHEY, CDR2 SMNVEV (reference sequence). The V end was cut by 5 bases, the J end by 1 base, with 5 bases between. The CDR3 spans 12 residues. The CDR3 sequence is CASSPSNYGYTF. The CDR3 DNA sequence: TGTGCCAGCAGTCCCAGTAACTATGGCTACACCTTC.

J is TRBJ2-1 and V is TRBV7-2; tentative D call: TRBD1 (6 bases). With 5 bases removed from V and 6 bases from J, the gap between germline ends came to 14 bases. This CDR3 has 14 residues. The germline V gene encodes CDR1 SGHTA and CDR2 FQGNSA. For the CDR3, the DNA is TGTGCCAGCAGCCCCCAGGGGAGTCGCAATGAGCAGTTCTTC. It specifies CASSPQGSRNEQFF.

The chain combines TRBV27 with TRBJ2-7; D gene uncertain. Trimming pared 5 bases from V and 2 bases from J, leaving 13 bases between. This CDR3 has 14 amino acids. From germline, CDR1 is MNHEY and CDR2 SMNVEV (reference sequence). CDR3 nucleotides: TGTGCCAGCAGTCTAACCACCCAAGCCTACGAGCAGTACTTC. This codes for CASSLTTQAYEQYF.